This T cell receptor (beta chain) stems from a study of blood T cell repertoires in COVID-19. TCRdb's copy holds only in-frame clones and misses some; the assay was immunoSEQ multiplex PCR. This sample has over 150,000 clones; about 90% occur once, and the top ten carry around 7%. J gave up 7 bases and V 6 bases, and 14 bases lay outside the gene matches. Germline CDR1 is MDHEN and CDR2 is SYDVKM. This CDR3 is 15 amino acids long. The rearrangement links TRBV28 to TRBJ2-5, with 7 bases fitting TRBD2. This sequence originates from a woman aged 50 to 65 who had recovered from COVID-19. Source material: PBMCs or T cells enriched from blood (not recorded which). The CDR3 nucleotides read TGTGCCAGCAGCTGGAGAGGGGCAGGGAGGGGGACCCAGTACTTC. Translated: CASSWRGAGRGTQYF.